A selection of T cell receptor beta chains follows, all from one sample in a study of a mutant IDH1 vaccine in newly diagnosed glioma. Antigen specificity for these receptors is unknown. Clones were sequenced by immunoSEQ multiplex PCR, and TCRdb holds only the in-frame ones, with some missing. Altogether tens of thousands of clones are present, roughly 77% being singletons, with the ten largest covering 6.5% to 9.5%. Sequenced material: PBMCs, taken from a glioma patient whose treatment included an IDH1 peptide vaccine. These receptors all stem from a woman in her thirties or forties with glioma. Some clones in this sample may be carry-over from other donors' samples. Both conserved end residues are part of each CDR3. Fields, in order: V gene, clone size, CDR3 length, J gene, D gene, CDR3 protein, CDR3 DNA. The D gene is left open where the match is weak. Where a row states a size, it is once, few, many or the class of an expanded clone; other rows omit it.

TRBV2	NA	14	TRBJ2-7	NA	CASSEGRLNYEQYF	TGTGCCAGCAGTGAAGGGCGACTGAACTACGAGCAGTACTTC
TRBV5-3	NA	14	TRBJ2-7	NA	CARSLSRPFGEQYF	TGTGCCAGAAGCTTGAGCCGCCCTTTCGGCGAGCAGTACTTC
TRBV9	NA	17	TRBJ2-3	TRBD2	CASSVDLAGGSVDTQYF	TGTGCCAGCAGCGTAGACCTAGCGGGGGGTTCGGTAGATACGCAGTATTTT
TRBV5-1	NA	17	TRBJ1-6	TRBD1	CASSYEKPGQVNSPLHF	TGCGCCAGCAGCTACGAGAAACCGGGACAGGTGAATTCACCCCTCCACTTT
TRBV9	NA	15	TRBJ2-3	NA	CASSVGGGGTDTQYF	TGTGCCAGCAGCGTAGGAGGGGGGGGAACAGATACGCAGTATTTT
TRBV19	NA	15	TRBJ2-3	TRBD2	CASSTPSGGADTQYF	TGTGCCAGTAGTACCCCTAGCGGGGGGGCTGATACGCAGTATTTT
TRBV5-4	NA	16	TRBJ2-3	TRBD2	CASSIGLAGGTDTQYF	TGTGCCAGCAGCATCGGACTAGCGGGGGGCACAGATACGCAGTATTTT
TRBV5-1	NA	14	TRBJ2-2	NA	CASSGTLNTGELFF	TGCGCCAGCAGCGGGACCCTCAACACCGGGGAGCTGTTTTTT
TRBV29-1	NA	15	TRBJ1-3	NA	CSASVGAFSGNTIYF	TGCAGCGCCTCGGTAGGGGCCTTCTCTGGAAACACCATATATTTT
TRBV6-5	NA	15	TRBJ1-2	NA	CASRFGVGTLYGYTF	TGTGCCAGCAGGTTTGGTGTAGGGACTCTCTATGGCTACACCTTC
TRBV19	NA	16	TRBJ1-5	TRBD1	CASSILRGQGGQPQHF	TGTGCCAGTAGTATTTTAAGGGGGCAGGGCGGTCAGCCCCAGCATTTT
TRBV7-8	NA	15	TRBJ2-2	NA	CASSLRDFPRGELFF	TGTGCCAGCAGCCTGCGGGACTTCCCGAGGGGGGAGCTGTTTTTT
TRBV19	NA	14	TRBJ2-7	NA	CASSPRQLNYEQYF	TGTGCCAGTAGCCCTAGACAGTTAAACTACGAGCAGTACTTC
TRBV27	NA	15	TRBJ2-1	TRBD1	CASSLRGQGYNEQFF	TGTGCCAGCAGTTTAAGGGGACAGGGTTACAATGAGCAGTTCTTC
TRBV13	few	18	TRBJ2-3	TRBD2	CASSSTRTSGGEADTQYF	TGTGCCAGCAGCTCCACCCGGACTAGCGGGGGGGAGGCAGATACGCAGTATTTT
TRBV2	NA	15	TRBJ2-3	NA	CASSEGTTDTDTQYF	TGTGCCAGCAGTGAAGGGACAACCGACACAGATACGCAGTATTTT
TRBV6-1	NA	17	TRBJ1-4	NA	CASSEAEIWGVNEKLFF	TGTGCCAGCAGTGAAGCGGAAATTTGGGGAGTTAATGAAAAACTGTTTTTT
TRBV19	once	16	TRBJ2-7	TRBD1	CASSMRQQGVRDEQYF	TGTGCCAGTAGTATGCGCCAACAGGGGGTTCGGGACGAGCAGTACTTC
TRBV6-1	NA	13	TRBJ1-1	TRBD1	CASSEQGATEAFF	TGTGCCAGCAGTGAACAGGGGGCCACTGAAGCTTTCTTT
TRBV9	NA	13	TRBJ1-2	NA	CASRVLHQGGYTF	TGTGCCAGCAGGGTATTACATCAAGGTGGCTACACCTTC
TRBV5-1	NA	15	TRBJ2-3	NA	CASSLEQRFTDTQYF	TGCGCCAGCAGCTTGGAGCAGCGTTTCACAGATACGCAGTATTTT
TRBV2	NA	13	TRBJ1-6	NA	CASSGLRNSPLHF	TGTGCCAGCAGTGGCCTCAGAAATTCACCCCTCCACTTT
TRBV5-1	NA	14	TRBJ2-7	NA	CASSRSGLTSEQYF	TGCGCCAGCAGCAGATCTGGCTTAACTTCTGAGCAGTACTTC
TRBV4-1	NA	17	TRBJ2-7	TRBD2	CASSQDGVAGRQGEQYF	TGCGCCAGCAGCCAAGATGGGGTAGCGGGACGTCAAGGGGAGCAGTACTTC
TRBV14	NA	14	TRBJ1-6	NA	CASSLGGSSTPLHF	TGTGCCAGCAGCCTTGGGGGCAGCTCAACACCCCTCCACTTT
TRBV9	NA	15	TRBJ2-5	NA	CASSVGGGVRETQYF	TGTGCCAGCAGCGTAGGGGGTGGCGTAAGGGAGACCCAGTACTTC
TRBV29-1	medium-sized	15	TRBJ1-2	TRBD1	CSVTPGQGRHYGYTF	TGCAGCGTAACCCCGGGACAGGGGCGTCACTATGGCTACACCTTC
TRBV5-4	NA	15	TRBJ1-4	NA	CASSFDSQTNEKLFF	TGTGCCAGCAGTTTTGACAGCCAGACTAATGAAAAACTGTTTTTT
TRBV13	NA	14	TRBJ2-3	TRBD2	CASSLGGGAGTQYF	TGTGCCAGCAGCTTAGGCGGGGGGGCAGGGACGCAGTATTTT
TRBV2	once	15	TRBJ1-5	NA	CASRGDTASNQPQHF	TGTGCCAGCAGGGGGGACACCGCTAGCAATCAGCCCCAGCATTTT
TRBV7-8	NA	15	TRBJ1-2	TRBD1	CASSLEGRGTGGYTF	TGTGCCAGCAGCTTAGAGGGCAGGGGGACAGGTGGCTACACCTTC
TRBV7-2	once	14	TRBJ1-6	NA	CASSLGARGSPLHF	TGTGCCAGCAGCTTAGGGGCTAGGGGTTCACCCCTCCACTTT
TRBV29-1	NA	15	TRBJ2-1	NA	CSAQSTESSYNEQFF	TGCAGCGCCCAATCGACAGAGAGCTCCTACAATGAGCAGTTCTTC
TRBV5-1	NA	12	TRBJ2-1	TRBD1	CASRITGDEQFF	TGCGCCAGCAGAATAACAGGGGATGAGCAGTTCTTC
TRBV15	once	15	TRBJ1-4	NA	CATSANPGGGEKLFF	TGTGCCACCAGCGCGAATCCGGGAGGGGGGGAAAAACTGTTTTTT
TRBV6-6	once	16	TRBJ2-3	TRBD2	CASNPRGGLEGYTQYF	TGTGCCAGCAACCCCCGGGGGGGCCTTGAAGGTTATACGCAGTATTTT
TRBV5-1	few	15	TRBJ1-3	NA	CASSATGPSGNTIYF	TGCGCCAGCAGCGCCACAGGGCCCTCTGGAAACACCATATATTTT
TRBV7-2	NA	16	TRBJ1-4	NA	CASSLAIGGTNEKLFF	TGTGCCAGCAGCTTAGCCATTGGAGGCACTAATGAAAAACTGTTTTTT
TRBV30	NA	15	TRBJ2-2	NA	CAWSVRGGNTGELFF	TGTGCCTGGAGTGTAAGGGGGGGCAACACCGGGGAGCTGTTTTTT
TRBV5-1	NA	17	TRBJ2-5	TRBD2	CASSYTGTSGGAETQYF	TGCGCCAGCAGCTACACCGGGACTAGCGGGGGGGCGGAGACCCAGTACTTC
TRBV4-1	once	16	TRBJ2-3	NA	CASSQADSRATDTQYF	TGCGCCAGCAGCCAAGCGGACAGCCGGGCCACAGATACGCAGTATTTT
TRBV5-4	NA	17	TRBJ2-6	NA	CASSADRRDGGANVLTF	TGTGCCAGCAGCGCGGACCGCCGGGACGGAGGGGCCAACGTCCTGACTTTC
TRBV6-1	NA	14	TRBJ2-5	TRBD1	CASLKQGDWETQYF	TGTGCCAGCCTCAAACAGGGGGATTGGGAGACCCAGTACTTC
TRBV19	few	13	TRBJ2-7	NA	CASTMTMGHEQYF	TGTGCCAGTACCATGACAATGGGTCACGAGCAGTACTTC
TRBV6-1	NA	12	TRBJ2-7	NA	CASTDLVGEQYF	TGTGCCAGCACTGATCTAGTCGGCGAGCAGTACTTC
TRBV4-1	NA	16	TRBJ1-4	TRBD1	CASSGRTGKNDEKLFF	TGCGCCAGCAGCGGCCGGACAGGCAAGAATGATGAAAAACTGTTTTTT
TRBV30	NA	13	TRBJ1-1	TRBD1	CAWNRGRATEAFF	TGTGCCTGGAACAGGGGGCGTGCCACTGAAGCTTTCTTT
TRBV28	NA	11	TRBJ1-1	NA	CASSLFPEAFF	TGTGCCAGCAGTTTATTCCCTGAAGCTTTCTTT
TRBV30	NA	14	TRBJ1-5	NA	CAWSTGMSNQPQHF	TGTGCCTGGAGTACAGGTATGAGCAATCAGCCCCAGCATTTT
TRBV9	once	15	TRBJ1-4	NA	CASSAAGTRREKLFF	TGTGCCAGCAGCGCAGCCGGGACCCGGCGGGAAAAACTGTTTTTT
TRBV2	few	11	TRBJ1-1	NA	CASSEYDQAFF	TGTGCCAGCAGTGAATATGACCAAGCTTTCTTT
TRBV12-5	NA	18	TRBJ2-7	TRBD1	CASGITYPGTGSPYEQYF	TGTGCTAGTGGTATCACTTATCCCGGGACAGGGAGCCCCTACGAGCAGTACTTC
TRBV30	NA	15	TRBJ1-2	NA	CAWRQWAQDGYGYTF	TGTGCCTGGAGACAGTGGGCGCAGGACGGCTATGGCTACACCTTC
TRBV10-3	NA	15	TRBJ2-3	NA	CAISEGVGAPDTQYF	TGTGCCATCAGTGAGGGGGTGGGGGCGCCAGATACGCAGTATTTT
TRBV25-1	NA	14	TRBJ1-3	NA	CASSEERSGNTIYF	TGTGCCAGCAGTGAAGAGCGGTCTGGAAACACCATATATTTT
TRBV6-6	once	14	TRBJ2-1	NA	CASRATSVYNEQFF	TGTGCCAGCCGCGCGACTAGTGTCTACAATGAGCAGTTCTTC
TRBV2	NA	15	TRBJ2-6	NA	CGCGGVSSGANVLIF	TGTGGCTGCGGTGGGGTATCCTCTGGGGCCAACGTCCTGATTTTC
TRBV10-2	once	16	TRBJ1-6	TRBD1	CARERDRGQRSSPLHF	TGCGCCAGGGAAAGGGACAGGGGCCAGAGGAGTTCACCCCTCCACTTT
TRBV19	once	11	TRBJ1-5	NA	CASSRSWSQHF	TGTGCCAGTAGTCGCTCGTGGTCCCAGCATTTT